This is a list of T cell receptor beta chains from one sample in a study of cytomegalovirus exposure and HLA in healthy donors. The protocol was immunoSEQ multiplex PCR, while the TCRdb copy is restricted to in-frame clones and leaves out a portion. Of tens of thousands of clones in the sample, roughly nine tenths were seen once. The sample taken for sequencing was PBMCs. Every receptor here comes from a man aged 18 to 35 in good health and CMV-seronegative. The CDR3 runs from the conserved cysteine through the conserved F or W. Fields, in order: D gene, clone size, V gene, J gene, CDR3 length, CDR3 protein, CDR3 DNA. D genes are given only for firm matches. Where a row states a size, it is once, few, many or the class of an expanded clone; other rows omit it.

-	-	TRBV28	TRBJ2-1	17	CASRSGRGSRSYNEQFF	TGTGCCAGCAGGTCTGGTCGGGGGTCGAGGTCCTACAATGAGCAGTTCTTC
TRBD2	once	TRBV19	TRBJ2-1	14	CASRSPGGRNEQFF	TGTGCCAGTAGGTCACCGGGGGGTAGGAATGAGCAGTTCTTC
-	-	TRBV30	TRBJ1-1	12	CAWSVKQYEAFF	TGTGCCTGGAGTGTAAAACAATATGAAGCTTTCTTT
-	-	TRBV28	TRBJ2-7	18	CASSLKVGVGGPSYEQYF	TGTGCCAGCAGTTTAAAGGTCGGCGTTGGCGGGCCTTCCTACGAGCAGTACTTC
-	once	TRBV27	TRBJ2-2	15	CASSPRSRANGELFF	TGTGCCAGCAGTCCTCGGTCCCGCGCGAACGGGGAGCTGTTTTTT
TRBD1	-	TRBV7-2	TRBJ1-2	14	CASIMTGGVRGYTF	TGTGCCAGCATTATGACAGGGGGTGTGAGGGGCTACACCTTC
-	-	TRBV6-5	TRBJ1-1	13	CASSYKGKTEAFF	TGTGCCAGCAGTTACAAGGGGAAGACTGAAGCTTTCTTT
-	-	TRBV11-3	TRBJ2-1	15	CASSLGYTLDNEQFF	TGTGCCAGCAGCTTAGGGTACACTCTAGACAATGAGCAGTTCTTC
TRBD1	-	TRBV6-1	TRBJ2-1	15	CASSETGGQFNEQFF	TGTGCCAGCAGTGAGACAGGGGGACAATTCAATGAGCAGTTCTTC
-	-	TRBV27	TRBJ1-1	12	CASGRPNTEAFF	TGTGCCAGCGGGAGGCCGAACACTGAAGCTTTCTTT
-	-	TRBV13	TRBJ1-5	15	CASSLGQAEVQPQHF	TGTGCCAGCAGCTTAGGACAGGCCGAGGTGCAGCCCCAGCATTTT